Presented here are 23 T cell receptor beta chains from one specimen sequenced in a study of control samples from healthy donors and cancer patients. This table comes from immunoSEQ multiplex PCR, and its TCRdb copy is limited to in-frame clones, with some not included. The data show about 94,000 clones, 90% seen once. Specimen: blood. The source is a woman between 18 and 30 years old in good health.

A remark on this clone: One end of the junction is discordant with germline, which a read error may explain. The chain employs TRBV12-3 or TRBV12-4 and TRBJ1-2; 7 nucleotides line up with TRBD1. The CDR3 length is 13 residues. This chain's CDR3 is CASTRGTVYDYTF. CDR3 bases: TGTGCCAGCACCAGGGGGACAGTTTATGACTACACCTTC.

The chain is built from TRBV3-1 (or the pseudogene TRBV3-2) and TRBJ2-6; D gene unclear. Germline loops: CDR1 LGHDT, CDR2 YNNKEL (reference sequence). CDR3 length: 15 amino acids. V was trimmed by 2 bases and J by 0 bases, leaving 5 bases between them. The CDR3 loop is CASSQISSGANVLTF. The CDR3 DNA sequence: TGTGCCAGCAGCCAAATTAGCTCTGGGGCCAACGTCCTGACTTTC.

The chain has TRBV27 and TRBJ1-2, with TRBD1 as a possible D gene (6 bases). Germline V gene lookup returns CDR1 MNHEY and CDR2 SMNVEV (reference sequence). V was pared by 0 bases and J by 2 bases, with 13 bases between. CDR3 length: 16 residues. In DNA, the CDR3 is TGTGCCAGCAGTTTATCTGGGGAAGGGGGAAACTATGGCTACACCTTC. Protein: CASSLSGEGGNYGYTF.

The V and J genes are TRBV10-1 and TRBJ2-1; 8 nucleotides line up with TRBD1. Germline V gene lookup returns CDR1 WNHNN and CDR2 SYGVQD (reference sequence). The CDR3 loop spans 13 amino acids. V was pared by 6 bases and J by 5 bases, with 3 bases of the junction left unmatched. Here the CDR3 DNA reads TGCGCCAGCAGCTGGACAGGGAACAATGAGCAGTTCTTC. This gives the protein CASSWTGNNEQFF.

This clone was counted between two and nine times. The rearrangement links TRBV5-1 to TRBJ1-2; possibly TRBD1 for D (5 bases). Germline CDR1 reads SGHRS; CDR2 reads YFSETQ. The CDR3 loop spans 14 amino acids. V lost 0 bases, J lost 3 bases, and 9 bases lay in between. In nucleotides, the CDR3 is TGCGCCAGCAGCTTGGCGACAGAATACTATGGCTACACCTTC. The encoded protein is CASSLATEYYGYTF. Full variable domain (rest looked up from reference TRBV5-1 and TRBJ1-2): KAGVTQTPRYLIKTRGQQVTLSCSPISGHRSVSWYQQTPGQGLQFLFEYFSETQRNKGNFPGRFSGRQFSNSRSEMNVSTLELGDSALYLCASSLATEYYGYTFGSGTRLTVV.

The J gene is TRBJ1-3, the V gene TRBV9; 9 bases line up with TRBD1. The germline CDR1 and CDR2 sequences are SGDLS and YYNGEE. The CDR3 covers 18 residues. The J segment lost 2 bases and the V segment lost 0 bases, leaving 9 bases of the junction unmatched. The CDR3 bases are TGTGCCAGCAGCGTAGCTACAGGGACAGGGATTACTGGAAACACCATATATTTT. Its protein product is CASSVATGTGITGNTIYF. Drawing the rest from reference TRBV9 and TRBJ1-3, the complete variable domain is DSGVTQTPKHLITATGQRVTLRCSPRSGDLSVYWYQQSLDQGLQFLIQYYNGEERAKGNILERFSAQQFPDLHSELNLSSLELGDSALYFCASSVATGTGITGNTIYFGEGSWLTVV.

The genes are TRBV5-4 and TRBJ1-1; TRBD1 is a possible D gene (6 bases). The CDR3 runs 13 residues. The V gene lost 0 bases and the J gene lost 8 bases, with 11 bases spanning the gap. The germline gives CDR1 SGHNT, CDR2 YYREEE (reference sequence). The DNA of the CDR3 is TGTGCCAGCAGCTTGGGACAGGACCGGGAAGCTTTCTTT. Translated: CASSLGQDREAFF.

V usage is TRBV7-9 and J usage is TRBJ2-7; D is perhaps TRBD2 (7 bases). Germline CDR1 SEHNR, CDR2 FQNEAQ (reference sequence). With 3 bases removed from V and 7 bases from J, the gap between germline ends came to 25 bases. CDR3 length: 17 amino acids. CDR3 in DNA: TGTGCCAGCAGCTTCTTCCGGTCTTGGACAGACGGGGGGGAGCAGTACTTC. This translates into CASSFFRSWTDGGEQYF.

This clone was counted a single time. V gene TRBV6-1 combines with J gene TRBJ1-2, with 7 positions matching TRBD1. The ends lost 3 bases at V and 4 bases at J; junction bases unmatched: 11. The CDR3 has 16 residues. CDR1 and CDR2 from the germline V gene are MNHNS and SASEGT. The CDR3 spells CASSEDHRGSAYGYTF. The CDR3 DNA sequence: TGTGCCAGCAGTGAGGACCACAGGGGCTCAGCCTATGGCTACACCTTC.

This clone was seen a handful of times. This chain joins TRBV9 and TRBJ2-3, with 15 bases aligning to TRBD2. Germline V gene lookup returns CDR1 SGDLS and CDR2 YYNGEE. Unmatched junction bases numbered 0, after V lost 2 bases and J lost 5 bases. This CDR3 has 15 residues. DNA for the CDR3: TGTGCCAGCAGCGTGGGACTAGCGGGGGGAGATACGCAGTATTTT. It yields the protein CASSVGLAGGDTQYF.

This chain links TRBV19 with TRBJ2-7; 7 positions match TRBD2. V shed 4 bases and J 3 bases; nucleotides not matched to a gene: 15. Per germline, CDR1 LNHDA and CDR2 SQIVND (reference sequence). This CDR3 is 17 amino acids long. CDR3 protein: CASSSLPGSGAHYEQYF. CDR3 DNA: TGTGCCAGTAGTAGCCTCCCGGGGAGCGGGGCACACTACGAGCAGTACTTC.

The gene calls are TRBV19 and TRBJ1-2; TRBD1 aligns across 7 bases. V was pared by 7 bases and J by 2 bases, with 7 bases of the junction left unmatched. The CDR3 consists of 14 residues. The V gene's germline CDR1 is LNHDA and CDR2 SQIVND (reference sequence). The CDR3 reads CASTPSGQNYGYTF. The CDR3 nucleotides are TGTGCCAGTACACCTTCGGGACAGAACTATGGCTACACCTTC.

This chain connects TRBV11-1 to TRBJ1-1; D is perhaps TRBD1 (6 bases). The CDR3 has 14 amino acids. V was cut by 3 bases and J by 1 base, with 9 bases left in between. In germline, CDR1 is SGHAT, CDR2 FQDESV (reference sequence). This chain's CDR3 is CASSFGGANTEAFF. CDR3 DNA: TGTGCCAGCAGCTTCGGGGGGGCGAACACTGAAGCTTTCTTT.

The chain uses TRBV7-2 and TRBJ1-6; D remains unclear. Germline V lookup: CDR1 SGHTA, CDR2 FQGNSA. The CDR3 is made up of 12 amino acids. Trimming left V 2 bases short and J 7 bases short, with 3 bases between. The CDR3 spells CASSLTNSPLHF. CDR3 in DNA: TGTGCCAGCAGCTTAACCAATTCACCCCTCCACTTT.

This clone turned up a few times. The rearrangement joins TRBV5-1 to TRBJ2-7, with 9 bases fitting TRBD1. This CDR3 comprises 15 residues. The germline gives CDR1 SGHRS, CDR2 YFSETQ. After removal of 7 bases from V and 4 bases from J, the junction contained 12 bases not matched to a gene. This chain's CDR3 is CASRIGTGFFYEQYF. The CDR3 DNA is TGCGCCAGCCGGATCGGGACAGGGTTTTTTTACGAGCAGTACTTC.

This chain links TRBV7-9 with TRBJ1-3; D gene uncertain. Between the trimmed V and J ends, which lost 5 bases and 1 base, there was a span of 9 bases. This CDR3 spans 14 amino acids. CDR1 and CDR2 from the germline V gene are SEHNR and FQNEAQ (reference sequence). CDR3 sequence: CASSPNPSGNTIYF. The CDR3 nucleotides read TGTGCCAGCAGCCCCAACCCTTCTGGAAACACCATATATTTT.

The rearrangement links TRBV3-1 (or the pseudogene TRBV3-2) to TRBJ1-1, with D unresolved. The CDR3 contains 17 residues. The germline CDR1 and CDR2 sequences are LGHDT and YNNKEL (reference sequence). The V end was cut by 4 bases, the J end by 3 bases, with 21 bases between. The CDR3 nucleotides read TGTGCCAGCAGCCCCTTCCGAGCGCCCCGGGATCACACTGAAGCTTTCTTT. Encoded protein: CASSPFRAPRDHTEAFF.

This chain links TRBV4-1 with TRBJ2-1; TRBD2 matches at 14 bases. Trimming at V came to 3 bases and at J to 5 bases, leaving 6 bases not matched to a gene. Germline V gene lookup returns CDR1 MGHRA and CDR2 YSYEKL. The CDR3 runs 17 residues. The CDR3 DNA reads TGCGCCAGCAGCCACCGACTAGCGGGGGGGAATAACAATGAGCAGTTCTTC. Residues: CASSHRLAGGNNNEQFF.

The CDR3 protein is CASSIDKGGLNYGYTF. The CDR3 DNA reads TGTGCCAGTAGTATAGATAAGGGGGGGCTAAACTATGGCTACACCTTC. The chain carries TRBV19 and TRBJ1-2, with a tentative D call TRBD1 (6 bases). The V and J ends lost 0 bases and 2 bases respectively, with 13 bases between them. The germline V gene encodes CDR1 LNHDA and CDR2 SQIVND (reference sequence). This CDR3 spans 16 amino acids.

The rearrangement uses TRBV12-5 and TRBJ2-1; 9 positions match TRBD2. J was trimmed by 6 bases and V by 7 bases; bases with no gene match: 16. The CDR3 has 17 residues. Germline V gene sequence: CDR1 LGHNT, CDR2 FRNRAP. The CDR3 region has the DNA TGTGCTAGTGTTCGGGCTAGCGGGATGCCGGGCCTCAATGAGCAGTTCTTC. Translating gives CASVRASGMPGLNEQFF.

CDR3 region: CASSYMTGGHGYTF. Here the CDR3 DNA reads TGTGCCAGCAGTTACATGACAGGGGGCCATGGCTACACCTTC. The rearrangement links TRBV6-5 to TRBJ1-2; TRBD1 matches at 10 bases. Per the germline V gene, CDR1 is MNHEY and CDR2 is SVGAGI. The CDR3 loop spans 14 amino acids. J lost 6 bases, V lost 2 bases, and 3 bases had no gene match.

The chain employs TRBV27 and TRBJ2-1, with 8 positions matching TRBD2. This CDR3 comprises 16 residues. V dropped 5 bases and J dropped 6; count of bases not matched to a gene: 12. CDR1 is MNHEY, CDR2 SMNVEV, per germline (reference sequence). CDR3 nucleotides: TGTGCCAGCAGTACCCGACTAGCGATTAGGGTCAATGAGCAGTTCTTC. Translating gives CASSTRLAIRVNEQFF.

This rearrangement joins TRBV29-1 to TRBJ1-1; weak D call: TRBD1 (5 bases). Per germline, CDR1 SQVTM and CDR2 ANQGSEA. The CDR3 has 13 residues. V gave up 6 bases and J gave up 0 bases, with 11 bases separating them. CDR3 DNA sequence: TGCAGCGTAGGGACCACAATGAACACTGAAGCTTTCTTT. Its translation is CSVGTTMNTEAFF.